This TCR beta chain was obtained from a study of blood T cell repertoires in COVID-19. Study details: Samples taken during acute and convalescent COVID-19 were collected in the United States, Italy and Spain. T cells, B-cell-depleted T cells, or PBMCs provided the cDNA or gDNA that served as material.

Per the original data handling: For nucleated cells, counts were estimated from reference gene primer amplification. Sequencing used immunoSEQ multiplex PCR; TCRdb keeps in-frame clones, though not all of them. For V, J and clone size, that table is used; D and trimming come from the DNA. The sample contains over 25,000 clones, less than 90% of which appear only once. The germline V gene encodes CDR1 MNHEY and CDR2 SVGAGI. CDR3 size: 15 residues. V lost 6 bases to trimming and J lost 0 bases; unmatched junction nucleotides: 5. This sequence joins TRBV6-5 and TRBJ2-1; the match to TRBD2 covers 7 bases. This clonotype was obtained from a woman aged 60-70 years with active COVID-19. The specimen sequenced was peripheral blood. As DNA, the CDR3 is TGTGCCAGCAGAGCGGGACTACTCTCCTACAATGAGCAGTTCTTC. This gives the protein CASRAGLLSYNEQFF.